This T cell receptor (beta chain) stems from a study of T cell repertoires in cytomegalovirus infection. Study overall: Researchers turned to recently identified HLA-C-restricted CMV epitopes as well as well-studied HLA-B-restricted ones. The public TCR beta signatures pointed to both CMV infection and matching HLA type.

In this sample, this clonotype turned up a few times. Its specificity is not known. Using its own MiXCR run on the reads, TCRdb lists one record per CDR3 protein. The sample lists around 800,000 distinct CDR3 sequences, over 25% occurring once. Germline assignment: CDR1 SEHNR and CDR2 FQNEAQ (reference sequence). V lost 5 bases and J 1 base, leaving 17 bases between the germline ends. The CDR3 is made up of 16 amino acids. Sequencing was performed on cultured CD8+ T cells from PBMCs, taken from culture after CMV antigen stimulation. V and J are TRBV7-9 and TRBJ1-1, with D possibly being TRBD1 (6 bases). The receptor comes from a human donor in good health (CMV status not recorded). Some clones in this sample may be carry-over from other donors' samples. For the CDR3, the DNA is TGTGCCAGCAGCCATCGACCGGGACACCCGAACACTGAAGCTTTCTTT. Translated, it gives CASSHRPGHPNTEAFF.